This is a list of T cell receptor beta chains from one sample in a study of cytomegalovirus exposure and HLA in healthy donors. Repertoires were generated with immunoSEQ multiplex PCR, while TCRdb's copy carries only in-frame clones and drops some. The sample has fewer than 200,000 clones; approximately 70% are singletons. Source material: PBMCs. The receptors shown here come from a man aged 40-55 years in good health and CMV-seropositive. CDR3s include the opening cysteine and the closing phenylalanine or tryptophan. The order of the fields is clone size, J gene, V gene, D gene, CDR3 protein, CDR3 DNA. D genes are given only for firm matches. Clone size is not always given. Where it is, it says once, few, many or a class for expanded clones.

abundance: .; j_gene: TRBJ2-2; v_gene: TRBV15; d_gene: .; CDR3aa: CATSRDPYPGELFF; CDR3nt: TGTGCCACCAGCAGAGACCCCTACCCCGGGGAGCTGTTTTTT
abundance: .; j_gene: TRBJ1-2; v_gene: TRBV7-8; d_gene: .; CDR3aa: CASSNRGGTYGYTF; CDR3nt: TGTGCCAGCAGCAATAGGGGCGGTACCTATGGCTACACCTTC
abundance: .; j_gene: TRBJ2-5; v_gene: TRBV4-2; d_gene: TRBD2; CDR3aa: CASSQVRGVYQETQYF; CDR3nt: TGTGCCAGCAGCCAAGTGCGGGGGGTGTACCAAGAGACCCAGTACTTC
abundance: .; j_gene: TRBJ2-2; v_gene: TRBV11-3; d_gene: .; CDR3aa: CASSSRGELFF; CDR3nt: TGTGCCAGCAGCTCTCGCGGGGAGCTGTTTTTT
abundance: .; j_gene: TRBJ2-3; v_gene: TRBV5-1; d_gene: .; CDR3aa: CASSLEVRENTQYF; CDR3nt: TGCGCCAGCAGCTTGGAGGTCAGGGAAAATACGCAGTATTTT
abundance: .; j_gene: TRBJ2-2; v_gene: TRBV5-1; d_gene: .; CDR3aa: CASSLDYGGTGELFF; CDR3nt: TGCGCCAGCAGCTTGGATTACGGGGGCACCGGGGAGCTGTTTTTT
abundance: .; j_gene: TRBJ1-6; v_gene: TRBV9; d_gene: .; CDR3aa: CASSVKTQGSPLHF; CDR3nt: TGTGCCAGCAGCGTAAAGACGCAGGGTTCACCCCTCCACTTT
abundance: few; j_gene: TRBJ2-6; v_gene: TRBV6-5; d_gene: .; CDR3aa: CASSDTASGANVLTF; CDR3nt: TGTGCCAGCAGCGATACAGCCTCTGGGGCCAACGTCCTGACTTTC
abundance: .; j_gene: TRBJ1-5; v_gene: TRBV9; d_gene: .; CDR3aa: CASSVEGGNQPQHF; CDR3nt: TGTGCCAGCAGCGTAGAGGGAGGCAATCAGCCCCAGCATTTT
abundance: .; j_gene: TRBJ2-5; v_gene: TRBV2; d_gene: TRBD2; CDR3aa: CASTLERGIQETQYF; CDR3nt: TGTGCCAGCACACTGGAGCGGGGAATCCAAGAGACCCAGTACTTC
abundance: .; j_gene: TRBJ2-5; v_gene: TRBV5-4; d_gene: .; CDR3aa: CASSLQGQETQYF; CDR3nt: TGTGCCAGCAGCTTGCAGGGACAAGAGACCCAGTACTTC
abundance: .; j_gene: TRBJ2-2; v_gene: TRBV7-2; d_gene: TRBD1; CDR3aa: CASSPDREHTGELFF; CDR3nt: TGTGCCAGCAGTCCAGACAGGGAACACACCGGGGAGCTGTTTTTT
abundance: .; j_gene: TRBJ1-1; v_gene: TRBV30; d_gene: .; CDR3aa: CAWSGQQRTEAFF; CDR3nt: TGTGCCTGGAGTGGGCAGCAGAGGACTGAAGCTTTCTTT
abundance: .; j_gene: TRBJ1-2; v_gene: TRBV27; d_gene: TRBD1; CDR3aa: CASSLSGQGALGYTF; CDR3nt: TGTGCCAGCAGTTTATCGGGACAGGGGGCGCTTGGCTACACCTTC
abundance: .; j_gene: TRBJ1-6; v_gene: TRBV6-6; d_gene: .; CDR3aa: CASSYEGVSPLHF; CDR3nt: TGTGCCAGCAGTTACGAGGGGGTCTCCCCCCTCCACTTT
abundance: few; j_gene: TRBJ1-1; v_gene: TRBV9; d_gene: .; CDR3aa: CASSPGKRDPTFYTEAFF; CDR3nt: TGTGCCAGCAGCCCGGGGAAAAGAGACCCTACGTTTTACACTGAAGCTTTCTTT
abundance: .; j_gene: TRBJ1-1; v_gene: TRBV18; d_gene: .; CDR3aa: CASSPLTQAVNTQAFF; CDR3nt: TGTGCCAGCTCACCACTTACACAGGCTGTGAACACTCAAGCTTTCTTT
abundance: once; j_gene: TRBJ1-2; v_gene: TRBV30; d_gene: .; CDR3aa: CAWSVGTRANGYTF; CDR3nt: TGTGCCTGGAGTGTTGGGACAAGGGCGAATGGCTACACCTTC
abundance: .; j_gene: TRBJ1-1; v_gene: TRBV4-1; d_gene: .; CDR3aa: CASSQDFSIWRETFF; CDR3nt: TGCGCCAGCAGCCAAGATTTTTCGATTTGGAGGGAAACTTTCTTT
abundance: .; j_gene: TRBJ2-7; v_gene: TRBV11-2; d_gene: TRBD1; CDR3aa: CASRGQGALEQYF; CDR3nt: TGTGCCAGCCGGGGACAGGGGGCCCTCGAGCAGTACTTC
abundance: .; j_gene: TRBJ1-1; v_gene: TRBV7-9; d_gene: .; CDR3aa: CASSFPGHPNTEAFF; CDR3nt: TGTGCCAGCAGCTTCCCGGGACACCCGAACACTGAAGCTTTCTTT
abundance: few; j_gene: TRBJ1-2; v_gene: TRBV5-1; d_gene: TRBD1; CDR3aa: CASSATGTGGSYGYTF; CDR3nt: TGCGCCAGCAGCGCCACCGGGACAGGGGGCTCCTATGGCTACACCTTC
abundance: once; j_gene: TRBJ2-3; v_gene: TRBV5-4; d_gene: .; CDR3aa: CASSSRTTLRTDTQYF; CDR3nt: TGTGCCAGCAGCTCGCGGACTACCCTGCGCACAGATACGCAGTATTTT
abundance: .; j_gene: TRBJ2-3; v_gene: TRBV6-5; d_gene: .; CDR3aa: CASSTTPFSTDTQYF; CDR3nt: TGTGCCAGCAGTACGACACCTTTTAGCACAGATACGCAGTATTTT
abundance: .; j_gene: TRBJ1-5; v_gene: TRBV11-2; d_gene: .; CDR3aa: CASSAGTHSNQPQHF; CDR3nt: TGTGCCAGCAGCGCCGGGACACATAGCAATCAGCCCCAGCATTTT
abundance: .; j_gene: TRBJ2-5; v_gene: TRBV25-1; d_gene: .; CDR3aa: CASSEFKGQETQYF; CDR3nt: TGTGCCAGCAGTGAATTTAAGGGGCAAGAGACCCAGTACTTC
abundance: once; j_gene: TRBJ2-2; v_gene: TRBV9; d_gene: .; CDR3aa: CASSSRREAPNTGELFF; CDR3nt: TGTGCCAGCAGCTCCCGGAGGGAGGCACCGAACACCGGGGAGCTGTTTTTT
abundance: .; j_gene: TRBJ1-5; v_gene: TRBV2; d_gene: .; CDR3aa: CASNIQSNQPQHF; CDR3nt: TGTGCCAGCAACATACAAAGCAATCAGCCCCAGCATTTT
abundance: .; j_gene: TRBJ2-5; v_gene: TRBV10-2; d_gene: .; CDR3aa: CASSARETQYF; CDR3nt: TGCGCCAGCAGTGCCCGAGAGACCCAGTACTTC
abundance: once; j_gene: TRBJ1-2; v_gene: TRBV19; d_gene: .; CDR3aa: CASTPTAGNYGYTF; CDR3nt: TGTGCCAGTACCCCTACCGCAGGAAACTATGGCTACACCTTC
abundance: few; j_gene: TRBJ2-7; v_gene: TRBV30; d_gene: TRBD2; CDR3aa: CAWEPSGGSYEQYF; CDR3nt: TGTGCCTGGGAACCTAGCGGGGGCAGCTACGAGCAGTACTTC
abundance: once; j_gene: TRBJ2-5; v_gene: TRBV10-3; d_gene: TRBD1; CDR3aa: CASGQGETQYF; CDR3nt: TGTGCCAGCGGACAGGGAGAGACCCAGTACTTC
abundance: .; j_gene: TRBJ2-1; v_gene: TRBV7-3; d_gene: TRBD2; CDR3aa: CASSLRGLAGGYNEQFF; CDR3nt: TGTGCCAGCAGCTTAAGGGGACTAGCGGGGGGCTACAATGAGCAGTTCTTC